These 15 T cell receptor beta chains originate from one sample sequenced in a study of cytomegalovirus exposure and HLA in healthy donors. It was with 60 Vbeta and 13 Jbeta primers that the PCR ran. Repertoires were generated with immunoSEQ multiplex PCR, while TCRdb's copy carries only in-frame clones and drops some. The repertoire consists of 90,000 to 130,000 clones, with 79% occurring once and the leading ten covering 3%. Sequencing was done on a sample of PBMCs. The receptors derive from a woman aged 18-29 years in good health and CMV-seropositive.

CDR3 DNA sequence: TGTGCCAGTAGTCGCACCGGGTCCGGAAACACCATATATTTT. As protein: CASSRTGSGNTIYF. This chain uses TRBV19 with TRBJ1-3; D ambiguous. The CDR3 is 14 residues long. V gave up 5 bases and J gave up 4 bases, with 12 bases separating them. Germline-derived CDR1 and CDR2 are LNHDA and SQIVND (reference sequence).

This sequence joins TRBV6-5 and TRBJ1-1; D perhaps matches TRBD1 (6 bases). Per the germline V gene, CDR1 is MNHEY and CDR2 is SVGAGI. Trimming removed 3 bases at V and 5 bases at J, with 13 bases between. The CDR3 extends over 14 amino acids. The CDR3 DNA reads TGTGCCAGCAGTTATAAAGGGGGGGGAACTGAAGCTTTCTTT. Amino acid sequence: CASSYKGGGTEAFF.

The rearrangement joins TRBV25-1 to TRBJ1-2, with D possibly being TRBD1 (6 bases). The CDR3 covers 16 residues. V was shortened by 4 bases and J by 4 bases, with 19 bases between the two germline ends. Germline V gene lookup returns CDR1 MGHDK and CDR2 SYGVNS. This chain's CDR3 is CASSGGGHRYGYGYTF. The CDR3, as DNA: TGTGCCAGCAGTGGGGGGGGGCATCGATACGGCTATGGCTACACCTTC.

The V and J genes are TRBV5-6 and TRBJ2-1, with 9 bases matching TRBD1. The V segment lost 4 bases and the J segment 1 base; nucleotides outside the gene matches: 6. The CDR3 length is 16 residues. Germline V gene lookup returns CDR1 SGHDT and CDR2 YYEEEE. The CDR3, as DNA: TGTGCCAGCAGCCCCGGACAGGGGAGGTCCTACAATGAGCAGTTCTTC. Translated, it gives CASSPGQGRSYNEQFF.

This clone was counted once. This rearrangement joins TRBV9 to TRBJ2-1, with TRBD2 identical over 7 bases. J lost 4 bases, V lost 1 base, and 5 bases had no gene match. The CDR3 sequence is 15 residues long. Germline CDR1 SGDLS, CDR2 YYNGEE. CDR3 in amino acids: CASSVWTGGYNEQFF. CDR3 nucleotide sequence: TGTGCCAGCAGCGTATGGACGGGAGGTTACAATGAGCAGTTCTTC.

The rearrangement uses TRBV4-1 and TRBJ2-1; 12 nucleotides agree with TRBD2. Germline V gene data show CDR1 as MGHRA and CDR2 as YSYEKL. V lost 6 bases to trimming and J lost 4 bases; unmatched junction nucleotides: 4. The CDR3 totals 15 residues. CDR3 in amino acids: CASSPLAGGYNEQFF. The CDR3 DNA is TGCGCCAGCAGTCCACTAGCGGGAGGTTACAATGAGCAGTTCTTC.

As for this clone: Germline and junction disagree at one end, which may indicate a read error. The genes are TRBV7-7 and TRBJ2-1; 7 bases match TRBD1. The CDR3 has 15 residues. Germline CDR1 reads SSHAT; CDR2 reads FNYEAQ (reference sequence). The CDR3 loop reads CASSESGGSYNEQFF. The CDR3 region has the DNA TGTGCTAGCAGCGAGTCAGGGGGCTCCTACAATGAGCAGTTCTTC.

V is TRBV6-5 and J is TRBJ1-5; the D is unclear. Per the germline V gene, CDR1 is MNHEY and CDR2 is SVGAGI. Trimming removed 6 bases at V and 4 bases at J, with 16 bases between. The CDR3 length is 15 residues. The chain's CDR3 is CASRPLEGGNQPQHF. The CDR3 DNA is TGTGCCAGCAGGCCGTTGGAGGGAGGGAATCAGCCCCAGCATTTT.

The chain uses TRBV10-2 and TRBJ2-3; TRBD2 agrees at 7 bases. The V gene's germline CDR1 is WSHSY and CDR2 SAAADI. The CDR3 runs to 13 residues. V lost 10 bases to trimming and J lost 4 bases; unmatched junction nucleotides: 8. DNA for the CDR3: TGCGCCATCTCTAGCGGATCCTCAGATACGCAGTATTTT. Residues: CAISSGSSDTQYF.

The chain employs TRBV4-3 and TRBJ1-3; D not resolved. V was cut by 4 bases and J by 0 bases, with 4 bases left in between. Looked up from germline, CDR1 is LGHNA and CDR2 is YSLEER. CDR3 length: 13 residues. The CDR3 sequence: CASSPSSGNTIYF. CDR3 nucleotides: TGCGCCAGCAGCCCGAGCTCTGGAAACACCATATATTTT.

The chain couples TRBV6-5 to TRBJ2-3; D is uncertain. V dropped 6 bases and J dropped 8 bases, with 12 bases sitting between them. Germline V CDR1 and CDR2: MNHEY, SVGAGI. The CDR3 is 12 residues long. Written as DNA, the CDR3 is TGTGCCAGCAGCTCACCGATCGGTACGCAGTATTTT. Translation: CASSSPIGTQYF.

This chain joins TRBV6-1 and TRBJ2-7; 7 bases map to TRBD1. Losses at the gene ends were 7 bases for V and 3 bases for J; bases not matched to a gene: 9. Germline assignment: CDR1 MNHNS and CDR2 SASEGT. The CDR3 totals 14 residues. The CDR3 protein is CASKPGQTHYEQYF. As DNA, the CDR3 is TGTGCCAGCAAGCCGGGACAGACCCACTACGAGCAGTACTTC.

The chain couples TRBV10-3 to TRBJ1-1, with 9 bases matching TRBD1. Germline trimming cut 2 bases from V and 3 bases from J; bases unmatched to any gene: 7. Germline lookup yields CDR1 ENHRY and CDR2 SYGVKD. This CDR3 comprises 16 residues. The CDR3 region is CAISEPGQGRDTEAFF. CDR3 DNA: TGTGCCATCAGTGAGCCCGGACAGGGGCGAGACACTGAAGCTTTCTTT.

The chain is built from TRBV6-5 and TRBJ2-1, with 14 bases fitting TRBD2. The CDR3 totals 15 residues. V shed 4 bases, J shed 9 bases, and the junction held 5 bases outside the gene matches. Germline loops: CDR1 MNHEY, CDR2 SVGAGI. CDR3 in amino acids: CASSSTSGRGGEQFF. For the CDR3, the DNA is TGTGCCAGCAGTTCGACTAGCGGGAGGGGTGGTGAGCAGTTCTTC.

This rearrangement joins TRBV5-1 to TRBJ1-5; D is perhaps TRBD1 (6 bases). Trimming cost V 2 bases and J 1 base, with 10 bases left between them. CDR1 is SGHRS, CDR2 YFSETQ, per germline. The CDR3 totals 15 residues. CDR3 coding DNA: TGCGCCAGCAGCTTACAGGGCTTGAGCAATCAGCCCCAGCATTTT. It specifies CASSLQGLSNQPQHF.